This T cell receptor beta chain was sequenced for a study of glioma-infiltrating T cells. The study, taken as a whole, reports: Above-expected tissue-blood divergence occurred in all gliomas, most in low-grade ones. Very few CDR3 sequences were shared between tissue and blood.

The iRepertoire nested amplicon-rescue multiplex PCR amplified TCR alpha and beta CDR3s from RNA. Input was 100-400 ng of tissue mRNA or PBMC total RNA. One entry per CDR3 protein results from TCRdb running MiXCR on the multiplex PCR reads. The sample holds tens of thousands of distinct CDR3 sequences, 35% to 50% seen once. Many counts were recorded for this clonotype. Its specificity is unknown. The source of this sequence is a human donor with low-grade glioma or glioblastoma, undergoing nonglioma brain surgery, or in good health (not recorded which). Sequencing was performed on glioma tissue, nonneoplastic brain tissue, or PBMCs (not recorded which).

The CDR3 sequence: CSARDTSGGADTQYF. CDR3 nucleotide sequence: TGCAGTGCTAGAGATACTAGCGGAGGGGCAGATACGCAGTATTTT. The chain has TRBV20-1 and TRBJ2-3; 8 positions agree with TRBD2. Germline V gene lookup returns CDR1 DFQATT and CDR2 SNEGSKA (reference sequence). V lost 0 bases, J lost 4 bases, and 6 bases stayed unmatched. The CDR3 is 15 amino acids.